This T cell receptor (beta chain) was captured in a study of blood T cell repertoires in COVID-19. Study summary: The origin of the acute and convalescent COVID-19 samples was the United States, Italy and Spain. Sources were T cells, B-cell-depleted T cells, or PBMCs; the material itself was cDNA or gDNA.

Only in-frame clones appear in the TCRdb table, and some are missing; sequencing was by immunoSEQ multiplex PCR. The sample yields approximately 450,000 clones, around 87% seen once. Categorization into cohorts depended on clinical history that participants reported. CDR3 size: 17 residues. The germline gives CDR1 LGHDT, CDR2 YNNKEL (reference sequence). After removal of 1 base from V and 4 bases from J, the junction contained 5 bases not matched to a gene. Sample: PBMCs or T cells enriched from blood (not recorded which). J is TRBJ1-6 and V is TRBV3-1 (or the pseudogene TRBV3-2); 9 bases line up with TRBD1. The TCR was taken from a man aged 25-40 years who had recovered from COVID-19. The CDR3 here is CASSQAGTGMYNSPLHF. The CDR3 DNA follows: TGTGCCAGCAGCCAAGCTGGGACAGGGATGTATAATTCACCCCTCCACTTT.